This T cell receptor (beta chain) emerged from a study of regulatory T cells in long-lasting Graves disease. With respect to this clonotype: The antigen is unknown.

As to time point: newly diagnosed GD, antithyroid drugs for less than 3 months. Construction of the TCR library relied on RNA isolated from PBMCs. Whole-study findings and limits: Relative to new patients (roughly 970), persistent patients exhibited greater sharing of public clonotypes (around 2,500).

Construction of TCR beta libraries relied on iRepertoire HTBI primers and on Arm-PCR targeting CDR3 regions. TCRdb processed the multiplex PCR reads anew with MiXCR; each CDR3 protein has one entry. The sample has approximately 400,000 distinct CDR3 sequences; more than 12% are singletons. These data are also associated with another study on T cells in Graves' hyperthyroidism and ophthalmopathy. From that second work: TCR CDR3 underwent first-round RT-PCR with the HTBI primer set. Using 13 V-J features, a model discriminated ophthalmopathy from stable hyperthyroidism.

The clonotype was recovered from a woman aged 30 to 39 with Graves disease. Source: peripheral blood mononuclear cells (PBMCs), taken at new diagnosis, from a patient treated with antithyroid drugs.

The CDR3 region is CASNRLAGMEQFF. DNA for the CDR3: TGTGCCAGCAACAGACTAGCGGGAATGGAGCAGTTCTTC. The V gene is TRBV11-2, the J gene TRBJ2-1; 11 positions agree with TRBD2. CDR1 and CDR2 from the germline V gene are SGHAT and FQNNGV. V shed 7 bases and J 10 bases; nucleotides not matched to a gene: 6. This CDR3 has 13 residues.